The 2 T cell receptor beta chains in this list originate from one sample, sequenced in a study of T cell responses to AZD1222 COVID-19 vaccine. TCRdb's table, derived via immunoSEQ multiplex PCR, lists solely in-frame clones and lacks some. The data hold around 150,000 clones, with approximately 87% observed a single time. Source: peripheral blood, taken 28 days after the second AZD1222 dose. Every receptor here comes from an adult who received the AZD1222 COVID-19 vaccine.

The CDR3 reads CASSLVGSSLWEQYF. As DNA, the CDR3 is TGTGCCAGCAGCTTAGTTGGCTCGTCGTTATGGGAGCAGTACTTC. The chain is built from TRBV11-3 and TRBJ2-7; unclear D gene. Trimming cost V 1 base and J 7 bases, with 17 bases left between them. This CDR3 is built from 15 residues. The germline V gene has CDR1 SGHNT and CDR2 YENEEA.

The chain carries TRBV7-2 and TRBJ2-2; possible D gene TRBD2, 5 bases. CDR3 length: 16 amino acids. Between the trimmed V and J ends, which lost 3 bases and 2 bases, there was a span of 13 bases. Germline values: CDR1 SGHTA, CDR2 FQGNSA. CDR3 nucleotide sequence: TGTGCCAGCAGCTTCCCTAGCAGACTAAACACCGGGGAGCTGTTTTTT. Translating gives CASSFPSRLNTGELFF.